The 9 T cell receptor beta chains given below trace back to one sample, sequenced in a study of blood T cell repertoires in COVID-19. Generated by immunoSEQ multiplex PCR, the TCRdb table keeps only in-frame clones and is missing some. The table includes 97,000 or so clones, around nine tenths detected once. Input material: peripheral blood. These receptors originate from a man aged 45-65 years with active or convalescent COVID-19.

This chain connects TRBV2 to TRBJ2-5; 8 positions match TRBD2. Germline V lookup: CDR1 SNHLY, CDR2 FYNNEI. This CDR3 is 14 amino acids long. V trimming: 4 bases; J trimming: 1 base; junction bases outside the gene matches: 2. The CDR3 DNA sequence: TGTGCCAGCAGTGGGACTAGCAGCCAAGAGACCCAGTACTTC. This sequence encodes CASSGTSSQETQYF.

The chain combines TRBV19 with TRBJ2-3; D unresolved. The CDR3 is made up of 17 amino acids. Germline assignment: CDR1 LNHDA and CDR2 SQIVND (reference sequence). Trimming took 6 bases from V and 5 from J, leaving 24 bases between them. The CDR3 bases are TGTGCCAGTAGACCCATCGACCGTCCAGGAATATTAGATACGCAGTATTTT. This translates into CASRPIDRPGILDTQYF.

The chain links TRBV6-5 to TRBJ2-1; 9 nucleotides match TRBD2. V lost 1 base to trimming and J lost 8 bases; unmatched junction nucleotides: 6. The CDR3 has 15 amino acids. Germline V gene sequence: CDR1 MNHEY, CDR2 SVGAGI. DNA of the CDR3: TGTGCCAGCAGTTACTGGCGGGGGGGCCGGGATGAGCAGTTCTTC. It yields the protein CASSYWRGGRDEQFF.

This rearrangement joins TRBV3-1 (or the pseudogene TRBV3-2) to TRBJ2-1; D remains ambiguous. The CDR3 sequence is 15 residues long. Trimming took off 1 base at V and 3 bases at J, with 10 bases between the two ends. The germline V gene encodes CDR1 LGHDT and CDR2 YNNKEL (reference sequence). The CDR3 DNA reads as TGTGCCAGCAGCCAAGGGTCTAGTTTCTACAATGAGCAGTTCTTC. This encodes CASSQGSSFYNEQFF.

The rearrangement joins TRBV27 to TRBJ2-5; D is ambiguous. Trimming took off 0 bases at V and 2 bases at J, with 4 bases between the two ends. There are 13 residues in the CDR3. Germline V gene data show CDR1 as MNHEY and CDR2 as SMNVEV (reference sequence). The CDR3: CASSLSRQETQYF. In nucleotides, the CDR3 is TGTGCCAGCAGTTTATCGAGGCAAGAGACCCAGTACTTC.

The chain joins TRBV15 to TRBJ1-4; no definite D call. The CDR3 consists of 14 residues. The germline gives CDR1 LNHNV, CDR2 YYDKDF (reference sequence). V dropped 0 bases and J dropped 5 bases, with 7 bases sitting between them. This CDR3 is CATSRDLVNEKLFF. The DNA of the CDR3 is TGTGCCACCAGCAGAGATCTAGTAAATGAAAAACTGTTTTTT.

This clone was detected only once. V usage is TRBV2 and J usage is TRBJ1-5, with no clear D. Germline V lookup: CDR1 SNHLY, CDR2 FYNNEI. The CDR3 is 15 amino acids. The V gene lost 5 bases and the J gene lost 0 bases, with 11 bases spanning the gap. The CDR3 loop is CASSRESDSNQPQHF. Here the CDR3 DNA reads TGTGCCAGCAGTCGGGAATCAGATAGCAATCAGCCCCAGCATTTT. Based on the CDR3 plus reference TRBV2 and TRBJ1-5, the full variable domain is EPEVTQTPSHQVTQMGQEVILRCVPISNHLYFYWYRQILGQKVEFLVSFYNNEISEKSEIFDDQFSVERPDGSNFTLKIRSTKLEDSAMYFCASSRESDSNQPQHFGDGTRLSIL.

V gene TRBV12-3 or TRBV12-4 combines with J gene TRBJ2-2; maybe TRBD1 (5 bases). With 6 bases removed from V and 3 bases from J, the gap between germline ends came to 8 bases. The CDR3 totals 13 residues. The CDR3 sequence is CASSQGDTGELFF. The DNA of the CDR3 is TGTGCCAGCAGCCAAGGGGACACCGGGGAGCTGTTTTTT.

The chain is built from TRBV15 and TRBJ2-1; D may be TRBD2 (6 bases). The V and J ends lost 0 bases and 8 bases respectively, with 14 bases between them. The germline V gene encodes CDR1 LNHNV and CDR2 YYDKDF (reference sequence). The length of the CDR3 is 15 residues. CDR3 protein: CATSRDEGSGDEQFF. The CDR3 DNA reads as TGTGCCACCAGCAGAGACGAGGGGTCGGGGGATGAGCAGTTCTTC. Combining the CDR3 with reference TRBV15 and TRBJ2-1 gives the whole variable domain DAMVIQNPRYQVTQFGKPVTLSCSQTLNHNVMYWYQQKSSQAPKLLFHYYDKDFNNEADTPDNFQSRRPNTSFCFLDIRSPGLGDTAMYLCATSRDEGSGDEQFFGPGTRLTVL.